A selection of T cell receptor beta chains follows, all from one sample in a study of shared clonotypes between healthy human individuals. Some clones are missing from TCRdb's copy, which holds only in-frame ones; the method was immunoSEQ multiplex PCR. The sample contains about 2.1 million clones, 93% of which appear only once. The sequencing sample was made of naive CD8+ T cells from PBMCs. These receptors were collected from a man younger than 35 in good health. Some clones in this sample may be carry-over from other donors' samples. Each CDR3 is given with its conserved first and last residue. The order of the fields is V gene, J gene, clone size, D gene, CDR3 protein, CDR3 DNA. A D gene is named only where the DNA matches it firmly. A clone size is listed for some rows: how often the clone was seen (once, few, many), or a class if it is expanded.

>TRBV6-6|TRBJ2-7|.|.
CASSMALRISYEQYF
TGTGCCAGCAGCATGGCACTGAGAATCTCCTACGAGCAGTACTTC
>TRBV6-1|TRBJ2-7|once|TRBD1
CASSEIPDRGLYLEQYF
TGTGCCAGCAGTGAAATCCCCGACAGGGGGCTCTATCTTGAGCAGTACTTC
>TRBV9|TRBJ2-3|.|TRBD2
CASSVDGSGRGSDTQYF
TGTGCCAGCAGCGTAGACGGTAGCGGGAGAGGCTCAGATACGCAGTATTTT
>TRBV19|TRBJ1-1|.|.
CASIGTEAFF
TGTGCCAGTATAGGTACTGAAGCTTTCTTT
>TRBV4-1|TRBJ1-2|.|.
CASSQDSPPGADEYGYTF
TGCGCCAGCAGCCAAGATTCCCCCCCCGGTGCGGACGAGTATGGCTACACCTTC
>TRBV25-1|TRBJ2-2|.|.
CASSDVLGDTGELFF
TGTGCCAGCAGTGATGTATTAGGGGACACCGGGGAGCTGTTTTTT
>TRBV5-3|TRBJ2-5|.|.
CARSRPGASGGWETQYF
TGTGCCAGAAGCCGCCCCGGAGCCAGCGGCGGGTGGGAGACCCAGTACTTC
>TRBV11-2|TRBJ2-5|.|.
CASSDRATKYF
TGTGCCAGCAGCGACCGGGCTACTAAGTACTTC
>TRBV6-4|TRBJ2-7|once|.
CASSDSSRDSGRSYEQYF
TGTGCCAGCAGTGACTCGAGTCGGGATAGCGGACGCTCCTACGAGCAGTACTTC
>TRBV28|TRBJ1-5|once|.
CASSFRSNQPQHF
TGTGCCAGCAGTTTCAGGAGTAATCAGCCCCAGCATTTT
>TRBV28|TRBJ2-1|.|.
CASSLAFEQFF
TGTGCCAGCAGTTTAGCATTCGAGCAGTTCTTC
>TRBV7-9|TRBJ2-7|.|TRBD1
CASSLPGQGAHEQYF
TGTGCCAGCAGTTTACCGGGACAGGGGGCCCACGAGCAGTACTTC
>TRBV4-2|TRBJ2-2|.|.
CASSQDRYRGSGELFF
TGTGCCAGCAGCCAAGATCGCTATCGGGGCTCCGGGGAGCTGTTTTTT
>TRBV6-5|TRBJ2-5|.|.
CASEPGEVQTQYF
TGTGCCAGCGAACCGGGGGAGGTCCAGACCCAGTACTTC
>TRBV7-9|TRBJ2-1|.|TRBD2
CASSPGVAGVRSNEQFF
TGTGCCAGCAGCCCCGGGGTAGCGGGAGTACGTTCCAATGAGCAGTTCTTC
>TRBV6-5|TRBJ1-2|.|TRBD1
CASSTHTTGGDGYTF
TGTGCCAGCAGTACCCACACTACAGGGGGGGATGGCTACACCTTC
>TRBV5-1|TRBJ1-1|once|TRBD1
CASSRNGQGNTEAFF
TGCGCCAGCAGCCGCAATGGACAGGGGAACACTGAAGCTTTCTTT
>TRBV4-3|TRBJ2-1|once|.
CASSQSQSYNEQFF
TGCGCCAGCAGCCAGTCCCAGTCCTACAATGAGCAGTTCTTC
>TRBV27|TRBJ1-2|.|.
CASSQLRMGPIYGYTF
TGTGCCAGCAGTCAACTCAGGATGGGTCCCATCTATGGCTACACCTTC
>TRBV6-5|TRBJ2-7|.|.
CASSYSTGDSSYEQYF
TGTGCCAGCAGTTACTCCACAGGAGACTCTTCCTACGAGCAGTACTTC
>TRBV28|TRBJ1-4|.|.
CASSLPRTTNEKLFF
TGTGCCAGCAGTTTGCCACGGACAACTAATGAAAAACTGTTTTTT
>TRBV7-8|TRBJ1-4|.|TRBD1
CASSLGPGGEKLFF
TGTGCCAGCAGCTTAGGCCCAGGGGGCGAAAAACTGTTTTTT
>TRBV29-1|TRBJ2-7|.|.
CSVEPDSSYEQYF
TGCAGCGTTGAACCAGACTCCTCCTACGAGCAGTACTTC
>TRBV7-3|TRBJ2-2|.|TRBD2
CASSLAGGTNTGELFF
TGTGCCAGCAGCTTAGCGGGAGGTACGAACACCGGGGAGCTGTTTTTT
>TRBV27|TRBJ2-7|.|.
CASRGDRWEQYF
TGTGCCAGCAGGGGGGACCGATGGGAGCAGTACTTC
>TRBV27|TRBJ2-6|once|.
CASKWVGGPRGANVLTF
TGTGCCAGCAAATGGGTCGGGGGCCCGAGGGGGGCCAACGTCCTGACTTTC
>TRBV7-9|TRBJ2-1|.|.
CASSPTIDTLSYNEQFF
TGTGCCAGCAGCCCTACGATAGACACCCTCTCCTACAATGAGCAGTTCTTC
>TRBV7-9|TRBJ1-1|.|.
CASSLSGEAFF
TGTGCCAGCAGCTTATCTGGGGAAGCTTTCTTT
>TRBV9|TRBJ2-2|.|TRBD2
CASSPRPGGRTGELFF
TGTGCCAGCAGCCCCCGCCCGGGAGGAAGGACCGGGGAGCTGTTTTTT
>TRBV29-1|TRBJ2-1|.|.
CSVEGPGANEQFF
TGCAGCGTTGAAGGGCCAGGGGCCAATGAGCAGTTCTTC
>TRBV7-9|TRBJ2-5|.|.
CASSFLGTQETQYF
TGTGCCAGCAGCTTTCTAGGCACCCAAGAGACCCAGTACTTC
>TRBV19|TRBJ2-7|.|TRBD1
CASSIMSRTGASYEQYF
TGTGCCAGTAGTATTATGAGTCGGACAGGGGCTTCCTACGAGCAGTACTTC
>TRBV11-2|TRBJ2-7|.|.
CASSLLSGVSYEQYF
TGTGCCAGCAGCTTATTGTCAGGGGTCTCCTACGAGCAGTACTTC
>TRBV7-9|TRBJ2-7|.|.
CASSLGRALGYEQYF
TGTGCCAGCAGCTTAGGGAGGGCCCTAGGATACGAGCAGTACTTC
>TRBV9|TRBJ1-5|.|.
CASSVGPEPVQPQHF
TGTGCCAGCAGCGTAGGTCCCGAGCCGGTTCAGCCCCAGCATTTT
>TRBV7-8|TRBJ1-5|.|.
CASSSSTPRSNQPQHF
TGTGCCAGCAGCTCCTCGACCCCGAGGAGCAATCAGCCCCAGCATTTT
>TRBV28|TRBJ2-1|.|.
CASRGRLSSYNEQFF
TGTGCCAGCAGGGGACGTTTAAGCTCCTACAATGAGCAGTTCTTC
>TRBV28|TRBJ1-1|.|.
CASSYPGWGGTEAFF
TGTGCCAGCAGCTACCCAGGTTGGGGGGGAACTGAAGCTTTCTTT
>TRBV15|TRBJ1-1|.|.
CATSREQGMNTEAFF
TGTGCCACCAGCAGAGAACAGGGAATGAACACTGAAGCTTTCTTT
>TRBV5-1|TRBJ1-3|.|.
CASSHAARQSLTSGNTIYF
TGCGCCAGCAGCCACGCGGCGAGACAGTCCCTCACCTCTGGAAACACCATATATTTT
>TRBV28|TRBJ2-2|.|.
CASSSHRRTGELFF
TGTGCCAGCAGCTCCCACAGGCGGACCGGGGAGCTGTTTTTT
>TRBV7-6|TRBJ2-2|.|TRBD1
CASSSGTAYINTGELFF
TGTGCCAGCTCCTCTGGGACAGCCTATATAAACACCGGGGAGCTGTTTTTT
>TRBV29-1|TRBJ2-7|.|TRBD1
CSVSGTATYEQYF
TGCAGCGTCTCCGGGACAGCGACCTACGAGCAGTACTTC
>TRBV4-1|TRBJ1-1|.|.
CASSPRQALNTEAFF
TGCGCCAGCAGCCCACGACAGGCCCTCAACACTGAAGCTTTCTTT
>TRBV7-8|TRBJ2-7|.|TRBD1
CASSPRRGQGAAYEQYF
TGTGCCAGCAGCCCGCGGAGGGGGCAGGGGGCAGCCTACGAGCAGTACTTC
>TRBV6-5|TRBJ2-7|.|.
CASSSYPGSSYEQYF
TGTGCCAGCAGTTCCTACCCAGGAAGCTCCTACGAGCAGTACTTC
>TRBV18|TRBJ1-1|few|.
CASSPPVAEAFF
TGTGCCAGCTCACCCCCTGTGGCAGAAGCTTTCTTT
>TRBV1|TRBJ2-1|.|.
CTSSQKTGTTITYNEQFF
TGCACCAGCAGCCAGAAAACCGGGACAACGATAACCTACAATGAGCAGTTCTTC
>TRBV28|TRBJ1-2|.|.
CASSHDSNYGYTF
TGTGCCAGCAGCCATGACTCAAACTATGGCTACACCTTC
>TRBV5-1|TRBJ2-7|once|TRBD2
CASSPGGAGGYEQYF
TGCGCCAGCAGCCCCGGGGGAGCGGGAGGATACGAGCAGTACTTC
>TRBV28|TRBJ1-6|.|.
CASSLRTEDNSPLHF
TGTGCCAGCAGTTTACGGACTGAGGATAATTCACCCCTCCACTTT
>TRBV27|TRBJ2-7|.|TRBD1
CASSFRDRTYEQYF
TGTGCCAGCAGTTTCCGGGACAGAACCTACGAGCAGTACTTC
>TRBV27|TRBJ2-7|.|TRBD2
CASSLIGTSGPSSYEQYF
TGTGCCAGCAGTTTAATAGGGACTAGCGGACCCAGCTCCTACGAGCAGTACTTC
>TRBV2|TRBJ2-1|.|TRBD2
CASSGPKGLAVHEQFF
TGTGCCAGCAGTGGACCGAAGGGACTAGCGGTCCATGAGCAGTTCTTC
>TRBV9|TRBJ2-7|.|.
CASSVGPTPYEQYF
TGTGCCAGCAGCGTAGGGCCGACCCCCTACGAGCAGTACTTC
>TRBV18|TRBJ1-1|.|.
CASSAEAVWWTEAFF
TGTGCCAGCTCAGCGGAAGCGGTTTGGTGGACTGAAGCTTTCTTT
>TRBV9|TRBJ2-1|once|TRBD1
CASSPDRGLVNEQFF
TGTGCCAGCAGCCCGGACAGGGGGTTGGTAAATGAGCAGTTCTTC
>TRBV6-5|TRBJ2-5|.|.
CASSRGAEGETQYF
TGTGCCAGCAGTAGGGGGGCGGAAGGGGAGACCCAGTACTTC
>TRBV6-5|TRBJ2-1|.|.
CASSYEERVSYNEQFF
TGTGCCAGCAGTTACGAGGAAAGAGTTTCCTACAATGAGCAGTTCTTC
>TRBV5-4|TRBJ2-7|once|TRBD2
CASSLGSAGVYEQYF
TGTGCCAGCAGCTTGGGATCAGCGGGAGTGTACGAGCAGTACTTC